The sequence of this TCR beta chain was determined in a study of cytomegalovirus exposure and HLA in healthy donors (dated by TCRdb to 2016 to 2017). Turning to the overall study: A later analysis indicated that the 130 or so validation repertoires were generated on the platform also employed for the 666 repertoires of the first cohort. The study aimed to test whether cataloging public T cell receptors could reveal signatures of past pathogen exposure. High-throughput TCR immunosequencing, statistical association of individual TCRs with disease status, and machine learning were combined to predict cytomegalovirus infection status. In addition to the first cohort of approximately 670 subjects, a separate validation cohort of around 110 different subjects was used.

A word on this clone: It lacks a known antigen. Within one base of it there is no much larger clone, and no base qualities were kept.

Library preparation was by the immunoSEQ multiplex PCR assay. For the original study's pipeline: To diagnose cytomegalovirus status from the catalog of TCR beta chain sequences, a statistical classification framework was built. TCRdb took this table from immuneACCESS and kept in-frame rearrangements with V and J called. Such tables lack part of the clones; where checked against another copy, unresolved V genes explain under half of the gap, and the rest is unexplained. D and trimming were read from the DNA, whereas the V and J calls and clone size are those reported in that table. The sample table lists around 150,000 clones, roughly 95% of them with a count of one. The biggest ten clones account for about 0.89% of the sample. Donors formed part of the validation cohort, which comprised over a hundred subjects and was distinct from the first cohort of some 700 subjects. Study-wide findings and limitations: While some public TCRs were present in many individuals, most TCR sequences turned up only very rarely across donors. According to the authors, the approach could potentially be generalized to other disease states and immunological phenotypes. The classifier was reported to diagnose cytomegalovirus status with high specificity and sensitivity in both the original cohort and the validation cohort. In a later analysis, TCRs clustered in the first cohort were found to also tend to co-occur in the 120 or so validation repertoires, with 94% of cluster scores above 0. A later analysis had no HLA typing for the validation cohort, so co-occurrence there was scored across all 110 or so repertoires. The study listed 150 to 200 TCR beta chains as associated with cytomegalovirus. Three of the identified cytomegalovirus-associated TCR beta chains were confirmed in vitro to be specific for cytomegalovirus antigens.

Sequenced material: PBMCs. This receptor was taken from a woman between 18 and 29 years old in good health and CMV-seronegative.

CDR3 region: CASSLGTGRAGELFF. The sequenced DNA: TGTGCCAGCAGCTTAGGGACAGGGAGGGCCGGGGAGCTGTTTTTT. The V and J genes are TRBV7-3 and TRBJ2-2; TRBD1 matches 9 bases in the middle. Looking up the germline V gene yields CDR1 SGHTA and CDR2 FQGTGA. V and J are trimmed by 2 bases and 6 bases, and the gene matches miss 4 bases of the junction. The CDR3 runs 15 residues from the cysteine to the phenylalanine. Only CDR3 DNA remains: 45 bases, in frame from the first base.